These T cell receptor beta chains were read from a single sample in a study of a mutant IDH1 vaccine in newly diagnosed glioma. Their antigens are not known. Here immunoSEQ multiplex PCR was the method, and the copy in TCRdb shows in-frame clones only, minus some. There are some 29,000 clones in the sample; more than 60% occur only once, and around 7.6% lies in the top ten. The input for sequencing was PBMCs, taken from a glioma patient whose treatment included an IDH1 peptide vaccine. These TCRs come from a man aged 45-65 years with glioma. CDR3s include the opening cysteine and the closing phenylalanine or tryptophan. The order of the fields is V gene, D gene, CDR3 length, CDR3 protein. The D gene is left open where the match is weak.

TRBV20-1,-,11,CTPGFTGEAFF
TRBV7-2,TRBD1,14,CASTPGGQNQPQHF
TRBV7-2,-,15,CASSFFVGSGQPQHF
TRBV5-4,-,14,CASSLAFEGYTQYF
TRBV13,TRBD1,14,CASSLLQGVTEAFF
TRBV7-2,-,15,CASSLDAGRGGWQYF
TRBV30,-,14,CAWSWTPRTDTQYF
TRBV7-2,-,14,CASSLASGQSEQYF
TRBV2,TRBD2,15,CASSGSSGRKETQYF
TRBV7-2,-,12,CASSQLHDTQYF
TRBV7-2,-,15,CASSLVRTANYGYTF
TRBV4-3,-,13,CASSPRQDYGYTF
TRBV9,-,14,CASSATAAAGEQYF
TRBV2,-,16,CASSEEIWVGNQPQHF
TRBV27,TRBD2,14,CAIAAGGPNNEQFF
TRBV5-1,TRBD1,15,CASSRGQGMNNEQFF
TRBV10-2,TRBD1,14,CASRGTGSLNGLFF
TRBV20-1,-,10,CSASGYEQYF
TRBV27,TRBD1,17,CASSFVGQGFSGRGYTF
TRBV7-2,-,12,CASSLSNYGYTF
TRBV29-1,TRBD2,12,CSVVLAGEEQYF
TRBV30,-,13,CAWSVGGVYGYTF
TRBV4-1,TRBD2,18,CASSVGGVAGRAKNIQYF
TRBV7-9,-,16,CASSLLGYSGANVLTF
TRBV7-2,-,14,CASSPGGRGNTIYF
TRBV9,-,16,CASSVDWREGYYEQYF
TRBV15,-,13,CATSRDRGTEAFF
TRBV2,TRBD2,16,CASSAASGRLDNEQFF
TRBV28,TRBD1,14,CASSASGQVGELFF
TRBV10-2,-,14,CASSESISNQPQHF
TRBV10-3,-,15,CAIRGMGDGNQPQHF
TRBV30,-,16,CAWRHGRWGPNEKLFF
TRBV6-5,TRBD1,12,CASQGANQPQHF
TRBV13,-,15,CASSPPTGETYEQYF
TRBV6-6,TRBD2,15,CASSYPPSGSPEQYF
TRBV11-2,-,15,CASSLGGVYNQPQHF
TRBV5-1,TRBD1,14,CASSQGTVRNTIYF
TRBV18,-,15,CASSTSRRGLETQYF